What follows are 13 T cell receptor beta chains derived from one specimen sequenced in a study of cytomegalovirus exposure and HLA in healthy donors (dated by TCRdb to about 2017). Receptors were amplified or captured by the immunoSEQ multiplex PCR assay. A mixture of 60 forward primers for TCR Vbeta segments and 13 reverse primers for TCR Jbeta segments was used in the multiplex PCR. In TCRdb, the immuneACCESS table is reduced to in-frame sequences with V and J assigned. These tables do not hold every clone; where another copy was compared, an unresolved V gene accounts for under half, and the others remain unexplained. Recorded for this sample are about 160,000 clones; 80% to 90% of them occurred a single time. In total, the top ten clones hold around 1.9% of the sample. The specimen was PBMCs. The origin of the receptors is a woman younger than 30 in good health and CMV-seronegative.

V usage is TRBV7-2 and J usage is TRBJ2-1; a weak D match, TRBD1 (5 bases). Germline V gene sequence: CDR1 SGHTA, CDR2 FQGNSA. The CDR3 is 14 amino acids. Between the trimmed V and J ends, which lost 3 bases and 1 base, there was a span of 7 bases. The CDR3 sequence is CASSLGRSYNEQFF. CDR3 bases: TGTGCCAGCAGCTTGGGGCGGTCCTACAATGAGCAGTTCTTC. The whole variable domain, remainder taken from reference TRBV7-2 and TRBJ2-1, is GAGVSQSPSNKVTEKGKDVELRCDPISGHTALYWYRQSLGQGLEFLIYFQGNSAPDKSGLPSDRFSAERTGGSVSTLTIQRTQQEDSAVYLCASSLGRSYNEQFFGPGTRLTVL.

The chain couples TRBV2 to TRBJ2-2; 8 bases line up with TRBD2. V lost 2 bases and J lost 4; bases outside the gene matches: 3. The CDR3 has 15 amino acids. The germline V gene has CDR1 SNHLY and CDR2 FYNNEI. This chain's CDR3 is CASSERLAFTGELFF. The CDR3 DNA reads TGTGCCAGCAGTGAACGACTAGCGTTCACCGGGGAGCTGTTTTTT.

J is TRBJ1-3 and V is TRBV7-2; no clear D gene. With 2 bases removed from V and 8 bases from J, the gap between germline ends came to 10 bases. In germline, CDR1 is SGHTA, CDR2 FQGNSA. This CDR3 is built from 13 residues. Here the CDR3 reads CASSLYDPDTIYF. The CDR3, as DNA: TGTGCCAGCAGCTTATACGATCCGGACACCATATATTTT.

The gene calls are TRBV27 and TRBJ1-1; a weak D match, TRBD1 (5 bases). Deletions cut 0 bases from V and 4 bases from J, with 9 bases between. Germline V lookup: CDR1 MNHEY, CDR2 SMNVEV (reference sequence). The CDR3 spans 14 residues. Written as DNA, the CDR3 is TGTGCCAGCAGTTTATCGGGGGGGGGCACTGAAGCTTTCTTT. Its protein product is CASSLSGGGTEAFF.

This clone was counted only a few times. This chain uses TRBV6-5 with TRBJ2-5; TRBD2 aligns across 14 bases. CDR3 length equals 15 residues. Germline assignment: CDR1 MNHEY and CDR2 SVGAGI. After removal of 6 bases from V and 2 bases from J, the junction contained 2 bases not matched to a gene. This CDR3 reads CASSRTSGGQETQYF. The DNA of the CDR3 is TGTGCCAGCAGCCGGACTAGCGGGGGGCAAGAGACCCAGTACTTC.

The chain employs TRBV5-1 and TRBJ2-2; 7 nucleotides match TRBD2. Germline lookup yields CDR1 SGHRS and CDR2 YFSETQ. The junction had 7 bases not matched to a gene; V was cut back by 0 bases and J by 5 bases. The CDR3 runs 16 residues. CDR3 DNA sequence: TGCGCCAGCAGCTTGGCGGCTAGCGGCCAGACCGGGGAGCTGTTTTTT. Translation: CASSLAASGQTGELFF.

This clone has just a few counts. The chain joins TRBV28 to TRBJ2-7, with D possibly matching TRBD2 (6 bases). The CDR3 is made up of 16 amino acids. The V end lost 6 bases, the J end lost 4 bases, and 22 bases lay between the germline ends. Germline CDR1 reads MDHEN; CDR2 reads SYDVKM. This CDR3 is CASSPAGYLARYEQYF. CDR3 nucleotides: TGTGCCAGCAGCCCGGCGGGGTACCTAGCGAGATACGAGCAGTACTTC.

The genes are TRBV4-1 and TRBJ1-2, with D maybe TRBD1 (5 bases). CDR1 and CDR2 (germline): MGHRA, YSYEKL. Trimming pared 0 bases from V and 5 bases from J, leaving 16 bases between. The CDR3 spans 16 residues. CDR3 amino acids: CASSQEITQGRYGYTF. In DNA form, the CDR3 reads TGCGCCAGCAGCCAAGAAATAACCCAGGGTCGGTATGGCTACACCTTC.

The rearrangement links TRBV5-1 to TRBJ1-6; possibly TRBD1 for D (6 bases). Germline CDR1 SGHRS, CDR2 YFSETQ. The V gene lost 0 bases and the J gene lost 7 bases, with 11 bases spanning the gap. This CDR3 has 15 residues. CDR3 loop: CASSLVSGGNSPLHF. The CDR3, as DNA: TGCGCCAGCAGCTTGGTGTCGGGGGGCAATTCACCCCTCCACTTT.

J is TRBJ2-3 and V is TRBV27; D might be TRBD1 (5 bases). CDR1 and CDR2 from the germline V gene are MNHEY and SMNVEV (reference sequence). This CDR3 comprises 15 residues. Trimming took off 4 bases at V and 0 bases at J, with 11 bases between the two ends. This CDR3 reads CASSYGRVSTDTQYF. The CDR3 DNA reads TGTGCCAGCAGTTACGGCAGGGTCAGCACAGATACGCAGTATTTT.

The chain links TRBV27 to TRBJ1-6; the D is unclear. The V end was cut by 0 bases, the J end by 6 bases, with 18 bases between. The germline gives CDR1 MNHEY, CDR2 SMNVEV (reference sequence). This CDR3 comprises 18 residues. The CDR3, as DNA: TGTGCCAGCAGTTTATCCCCCGCCCCCGGGGTTTTTAATTCACCCCTCCACTTT. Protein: CASSLSPAPGVFNSPLHF.

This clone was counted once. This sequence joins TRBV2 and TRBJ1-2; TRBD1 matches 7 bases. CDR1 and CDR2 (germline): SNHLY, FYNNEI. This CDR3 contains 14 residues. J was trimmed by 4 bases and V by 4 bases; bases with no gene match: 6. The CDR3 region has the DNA TGTGCCAGCAGTGCTGACAGGGACTCCTATGGCTACACCTTC. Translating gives CASSADRDSYGYTF. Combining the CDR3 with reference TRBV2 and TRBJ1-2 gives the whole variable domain EPEVTQTPSHQVTQMGQEVILRCVPISNHLYFYWYRQILGQKVEFLVSFYNNEISEKSEIFDDQFSVERPDGSNFTLKIRSTKLEDSAMYFCASSADRDSYGYTFGSGTRLTVV.

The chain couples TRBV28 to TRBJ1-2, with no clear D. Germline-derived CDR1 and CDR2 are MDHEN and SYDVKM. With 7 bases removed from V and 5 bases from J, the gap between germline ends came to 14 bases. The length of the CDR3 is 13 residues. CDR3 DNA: TGTGCCAGCATGCTACAGCCTATATATGGCTACACCTTC. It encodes CASMLQPIYGYTF.